Below, 25 T cell receptor beta chains from the same sample are listed, as sequenced in a study of T cell responses to AZD1222 COVID-19 vaccine. Sequencing used immunoSEQ multiplex PCR; TCRdb keeps in-frame clones, though not all of them. This table holds 120,000 or so clones, approximately 90% found once. The specimen was peripheral blood, collected 28 days after the second AZD1222 dose. Receptors originate from an adult who received the AZD1222 COVID-19 vaccine.

With regard to this clone: Other DNA sequences in the sample encode the same CDR3. V gene TRBV6-1 combines with J gene TRBJ1-2, with D uncertain. Trimming removed 5 bases at V and 0 bases at J, with 7 bases between. CDR1 is MNHNS, CDR2 SASEGT, per germline. CDR3 length: 13 amino acids. CDR3 nucleotide sequence: TGTGCCAGCAGTCCTACAGCTAACTATGGCTACACCTTC. This codes for CASSPTANYGYTF.

The V gene is TRBV6-5, the J gene TRBJ1-1, with a tentative D call TRBD1 (5 bases). V lost 5 bases, J lost 4 bases, and 14 bases lay in between. Germline CDR1 and CDR2: MNHEY and SVGAGI. This CDR3 is built from 14 residues. As DNA, the CDR3 is TGTGCCAGCAGTACGGGGGGATTGAGCACTGAAGCTTTCTTT. It specifies CASSTGGLSTEAFF.

This sequence joins TRBV30 and TRBJ1-6; D call uncertain. Germline V gives CDR1 GTSNPN, CDR2 SVGIG (reference sequence). The CDR3 is 13 amino acids. Deletions cut 1 base from V and 7 bases from J, with 8 bases between. DNA for the CDR3: TGTGCCTGGAGTGCCGACTCCAATTCACCCCTCCACTTT. It yields the protein CAWSADSNSPLHF.

This clone was observed a handful of times. The chain recombines TRBV7-9 with TRBJ1-3; the match to TRBD1 covers 9 bases. The junction had 10 bases not matched to a gene; V was cut back by 5 bases and J by 8 bases. Germline V gene sequence: CDR1 SEHNR, CDR2 FQNEAQ (reference sequence). The CDR3 loop spans 15 amino acids. In DNA form, the CDR3 reads TGTGCCAGCAGCCCTAGGACAGGGGAATCATACACCATATATTTT. It encodes CASSPRTGESYTIYF.

The V and J genes are TRBV6-5 and TRBJ1-1; D is perhaps TRBD1 (5 bases). Germline loops: CDR1 MNHEY, CDR2 SVGAGI. Trimming pared 5 bases from V and 3 bases from J, leaving 10 bases between. CDR3 length equals 13 residues. For the CDR3, the DNA is TGTGCCAGCAGTAGGGGCGGGGACACTGAAGCTTTCTTT. Translated, it gives CASSRGGDTEAFF.

The genes are TRBV19 and TRBJ1-1; TRBD1 is a possible D gene (5 bases). Trimming removed 7 bases at V and 0 bases at J, with 12 bases between. The CDR3 covers 14 residues. Looked up from germline, CDR1 is LNHDA and CDR2 is SQIVND (reference sequence). Here the CDR3 DNA reads TGTGCCAGTATCCACCTAGGGGTGAACACTGAAGCTTTCTTT. Translated, it gives CASIHLGVNTEAFF.

This sequence joins TRBV6-5 and TRBJ2-7; 7 nucleotides match TRBD1. V lost 3 bases and J lost 3; bases outside the gene matches: 8. This CDR3 spans 15 amino acids. Germline loops: CDR1 MNHEY, CDR2 SVGAGI. CDR3: CASSYAGQEFYEQYF. The CDR3 nucleotides are TGTGCCAGCAGTTATGCCGGACAGGAATTCTACGAGCAGTACTTC.

This chain links TRBV3-1 (or the pseudogene TRBV3-2) with TRBJ1-2, with a possible D match to TRBD1 (5 bases). Trimming left V 3 bases short and J 3 bases short, with 11 bases between. Germline-derived CDR1 and CDR2 are LGHDT and YNNKEL (reference sequence). The CDR3 spans 14 residues. The CDR3 loop is CASSHGGYHYGYTF. For the CDR3, the DNA is TGTGCCAGCAGCCATGGGGGTTACCACTATGGCTACACCTTC.

V usage is TRBV4-3 and J usage is TRBJ2-3; 10 bases align to TRBD1. After removal of 4 bases from V and 5 bases from J, the junction contained 12 bases not matched to a gene. Germline CDR1 LGHNA, CDR2 YSLEER. CDR3 length equals 17 residues. CDR3 in amino acids: CASSRGTGDFGEDTQYF. Here the CDR3 DNA reads TGCGCCAGCAGCCGCGGGACAGGGGATTTTGGCGAAGATACGCAGTATTTT.

The chain is built from TRBV3-1 (or the pseudogene TRBV3-2) and TRBJ2-1; tentatively, D is TRBD1 or TRBD2 (5 bases each). Germline lookup yields CDR1 LGHDT and CDR2 YNNKEL (reference sequence). V was trimmed by 4 bases and J by 0 bases, leaving 16 bases between them. This CDR3 comprises 17 residues. The CDR3 protein is CASSPRPGLSSYNEQFF. The CDR3 nucleotides read TGTGCCAGCAGCCCCCGCCCGGGGCTGAGCTCCTACAATGAGCAGTTCTTC.

The chain employs TRBV3-1 (or the pseudogene TRBV3-2) and TRBJ1-5; D is ambiguous. The CDR3 length is 15 residues. The germline CDR1 and CDR2 sequences are LGHDT and YNNKEL (reference sequence). The germline V and J ends were trimmed by 0 bases and 4 bases, with 10 bases remaining between them. The CDR3 DNA is TGTGCCAGCAGCCAAGAAGCGACGGGAAATCAGCCCCAGCATTTT. Translation gives CASSQEATGNQPQHF.

The chain combines TRBV6-1 with TRBJ1-5; 9 nucleotides match TRBD1. This CDR3 is 16 amino acids long. The J segment lost 7 bases and the V segment lost 4 bases, leaving 11 bases of the junction unmatched. CDR1 and CDR2 (germline): MNHNS, SASEGT. The CDR3 nucleotides are TGTGCCAGCAGTGGCCCCCGAGGGACAGGGTACCAGCCCCAGCATTTT. This codes for CASSGPRGTGYQPQHF.

The V call is TRBV9, the J call TRBJ2-2; 8 nucleotides match TRBD1. Trimming at V came to 4 bases and at J to 7 bases, leaving 12 bases not matched to a gene. Germline values: CDR1 SGDLS, CDR2 YYNGEE. The CDR3 has 16 amino acids. The CDR3 DNA is TGTGCCAGCAGCCCGAGAGACAGGGGCGGTGGCGGGGAGCTGTTTTTT. This translates into CASSPRDRGGGGELFF. Full variable domain (rest looked up from reference TRBV9 and TRBJ2-2): DSGVTQTPKHLITATGQRVTLRCSPRSGDLSVYWYQQSLDQGLQFLIQYYNGEERAKGNILERFSAQQFPDLHSELNLSSLELGDSALYFCASSPRDRGGGGELFFGEGSRLTVL.

The V call is TRBV4-1, the J call TRBJ2-7; a possible D gene is TRBD2 (6 bases). The CDR3 has 15 residues. Trimming removed 0 bases at V and 7 bases at J, with 16 bases between. The germline CDR1 and CDR2 sequences are MGHRA and YSYEKL. The CDR3 loop reads CASSQEVRGSEEQYF. The CDR3 DNA follows: TGCGCCAGCAGCCAAGAAGTGCGGGGCTCGGAGGAGCAGTACTTC.

The CDR3 nucleotides read TGTGCCAGCAGCTCCACCTCCGGGACAAGTAATGAAAAACTGTTTTTT. It translates to CASSSTSGTSNEKLFF. The chain has TRBV7-9 and TRBJ1-4; possibly TRBD1 for D (6 bases). The V and J ends lost 4 bases and 4 bases respectively, with 16 bases between them. Germline lookup yields CDR1 SEHNR and CDR2 FQNEAQ (reference sequence). The CDR3 covers 16 residues. Supplemented by reference TRBV7-9 and TRBJ1-4, the full variable domain reads DTGVSQNPRHKITKRGQNVTFRCDPISEHNRLYWYRQTLGQGPEFLTYFQNEAQLEKSRLLSDRFSAERPKGSFSTLEIQRTEQGDSAMYLCASSSTSGTSNEKLFFGSGTQLSVL.

The rearrangement joins TRBV5-6 to TRBJ1-1; no reliable D call. CDR1 SGHDT and CDR2 YYEEEE come from the germline V gene. This CDR3 has 12 amino acids. Between the trimmed V and J ends, which lost 0 bases and 6 bases, there was a span of 6 bases. The CDR3 coding sequence is TGTGCCAGCAGCTTGGCTGGGTCTGAAGCTTTCTTT. As protein: CASSLAGSEAFF.

The count of this clone is one. This chain connects TRBV5-1 to TRBJ1-1, with a tentative D call TRBD1 (5 bases). Germline CDR1 and CDR2: SGHRS and YFSETQ. V lost 1 base and J lost 6, with 16 bases in between. This CDR3 is 15 amino acids long. The CDR3 nucleotides read TGCGCCAGCAGCTTGAATCAGGGAGGGTTAGCTGAAGCTTTCTTT. It codes for CASSLNQGGLAEAFF. Looking up the rest from reference TRBV5-1 and TRBJ1-1 gives the full variable domain: KAGVTQTPRYLIKTRGQQVTLSCSPISGHRSVSWYQQTPGQGLQFLFEYFSETQRNKGNFPGRFSGRQFSNSRSEMNVSTLELGDSALYLCASSLNQGGLAEAFFGQGTRLTVV.

This clone was seen a single time. This chain uses TRBV18 with TRBJ2-3; no reliable D call. The CDR3 runs 13 residues. The V gene's germline CDR1 is KGHSH and CDR2 LQKENI. V was shortened by 6 bases and J by 4 bases, with 11 bases between the two germline ends. In DNA, the CDR3 is TGTGCCAGCTCGACGACCCCACCAGATACGCAGTATTTT. Translation gives CASSTTPPDTQYF.

The chain uses TRBV19 and TRBJ1-5; possible D gene TRBD1, 5 bases. Per germline, CDR1 LNHDA and CDR2 SQIVND (reference sequence). The CDR3 runs to 15 residues. Trimming removed 5 bases at V and 0 bases at J, with 11 bases between. The CDR3 sequence: CASSPRGYSNQPQHF. The CDR3 DNA is TGTGCCAGTAGTCCCCGGGGCTATAGCAATCAGCCCCAGCATTTT.

The chain is built from TRBV20-1 and TRBJ1-4; no reliable D call. V lost 5 bases and J 8 bases, leaving 9 bases between the germline ends. Germline loops: CDR1 DFQATT, CDR2 SNEGSKA (reference sequence). This CDR3 spans 11 amino acids. This CDR3 reads CSASVREKLFF. CDR3 DNA sequence: TGCAGTGCTTCTGTGAGGGAAAAACTGTTTTTT.

V and J are TRBV13 and TRBJ1-6; unclear D gene. The germline CDR1 and CDR2 sequences are PRHDT and FYEKMQ (reference sequence). Trimming stripped 0 bases from V and 11 bases from J, with 11 bases between. The length of the CDR3 is 14 residues. CDR3 sequence: CASSLGGAWAPLHF. CDR3 DNA sequence: TGTGCCAGCAGCTTAGGAGGCGCGTGGGCACCCCTCCACTTT.

The chain couples TRBV14 to TRBJ1-1; D perhaps matches TRBD1 (5 bases). Trimming removed 1 base from V and 4 bases from J, with 13 bases in between. In germline, CDR1 is SGHDN, CDR2 FVKESK. The CDR3 is 15 residues long. The CDR3, as DNA: TGTGCCAGCAGCCAAGGGGGCGGAGTTAGCACTGAAGCTTTCTTT. Its protein product is CASSQGGGVSTEAFF.

CDR3 DNA sequence: TGTGCCAGCAGCTTAAACCCGGAGAGTTCACCCCTCCACTTT. Encoded protein: CASSLNPESSPLHF. The chain employs TRBV7-3 and TRBJ1-6; no reliable D call. The CDR3 spans 14 residues. The V end lost 1 base, the J end lost 9 bases, and 10 bases lay between the germline ends. Germline V gene lookup returns CDR1 SGHTA and CDR2 FQGTGA. Filled out from reference TRBV7-3 and TRBJ1-6, the complete variable domain reads GAGVSQTPSNKVTEKGKYVELRCDPISGHTALYWYRQSLGQGPEFLIYFQGTGAADDSGLPNDRFFAVRPEGSVSTLKIQRTERGDSAVYLCASSLNPESSPLHFGNGTRLTVT.

The rearrangement uses TRBV7-2 and TRBJ1-1; TRBD1 matches at 8 bases. The CDR3 sequence is 16 residues long. Germline CDR1 SGHTA, CDR2 FQGNSA. The junction had 10 bases not matched to a gene; V was cut back by 5 bases and J by 2 bases. The CDR3 protein is CASSPWTGRGNTEAFF. CDR3 nucleotide sequence: TGTGCCAGCAGCCCTTGGACAGGGCGGGGAAACACTGAAGCTTTCTTT.

The J gene is TRBJ2-3, the V gene TRBV7-9, with 8 bases identical to TRBD2. Germline trimming cut 5 bases from V and 2 bases from J; bases unmatched to any gene: 3. The CDR3 covers 14 residues. Germline-derived CDR1 and CDR2 are SEHNR and FQNEAQ (reference sequence). The CDR3 DNA follows: TGTGCCAGCAGCAGTAGCGGGAACACAGATACGCAGTATTTT. It yields the protein CASSSSGNTDTQYF.